This TCR beta chain derives from a study of blood T cell repertoires in COVID-19. The overall study: COVID-19 samples from acute and convalescent phases originated in the United States, Italy and Spain. T cells, B-cell-depleted T cells, or PBMCs supplied cDNA or gDNA.

This clone was seen a handful of times. This CDR3 spans 18 amino acids. V gave up 6 bases and J gave up 0 bases; unmatched junction bases: 13. CDR1 MNHEY and CDR2 SMNVEV come from the germline V gene (reference sequence). Sequencing was performed with immunoSEQ multiplex PCR; in TCRdb, only in-frame clones are kept and a portion is missing. The data contain 100,000 or so clones, around nine tenths of them seen just once; the ten biggest clones take up roughly 3.9%. Input material: peripheral blood. The chain links TRBV27 to TRBJ2-1; 8 positions agree with TRBD2. This TCR derives from a woman between 50 and 59 years old in a cohort sampled during active COVID-19. CDR3 sequence reads: CASRSFASGLSSYNEQFF. Here the CDR3 DNA reads TGTGCCAGCAGGTCCTTCGCTAGCGGGCTGAGCTCCTACAATGAGCAGTTCTTC.